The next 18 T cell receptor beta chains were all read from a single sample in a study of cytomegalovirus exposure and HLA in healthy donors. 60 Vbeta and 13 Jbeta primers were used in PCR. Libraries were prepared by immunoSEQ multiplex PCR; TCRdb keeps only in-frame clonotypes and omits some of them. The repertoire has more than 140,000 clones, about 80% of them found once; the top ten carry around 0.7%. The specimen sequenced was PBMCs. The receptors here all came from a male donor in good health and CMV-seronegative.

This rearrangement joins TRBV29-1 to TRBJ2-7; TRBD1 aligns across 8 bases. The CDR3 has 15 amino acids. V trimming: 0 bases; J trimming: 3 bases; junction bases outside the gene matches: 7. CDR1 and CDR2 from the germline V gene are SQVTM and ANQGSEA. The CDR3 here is CSVEDRRGRLYEQYF. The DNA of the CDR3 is TGCAGCGTTGAAGATCGCAGGGGGCGCCTCTACGAGCAGTACTTC.

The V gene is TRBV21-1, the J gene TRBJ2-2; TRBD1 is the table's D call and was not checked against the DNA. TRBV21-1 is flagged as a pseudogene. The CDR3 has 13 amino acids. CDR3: CASRTANTGELFF. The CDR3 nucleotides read TGTGCCAGCAGGACAGCCAACACCGGGGAGCTGTTTTTT.

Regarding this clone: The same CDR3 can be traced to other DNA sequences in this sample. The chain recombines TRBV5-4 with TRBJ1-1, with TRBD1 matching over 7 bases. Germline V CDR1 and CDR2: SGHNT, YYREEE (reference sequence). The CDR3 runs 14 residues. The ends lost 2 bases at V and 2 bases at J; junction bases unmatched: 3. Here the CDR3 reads CASSLNRGNTEAFF. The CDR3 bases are TGTGCCAGCAGCTTAAACAGGGGAAACACTGAAGCTTTCTTT.

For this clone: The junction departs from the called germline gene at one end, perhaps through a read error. The CDR3 sequence is CSSSLRREGRADTQYF. The CDR3 nucleotides are TGTTCCAGCAGCTTACGGCGGGAGGGTCGTGCAGATACGCAGTATTTT. V usage is TRBV7-9 and J usage is TRBJ2-3, with TRBD2 identical over 9 bases. Looked up from germline, CDR1 is SEHNR and CDR2 is FQNEAQ (reference sequence). The CDR3 is 16 amino acids.

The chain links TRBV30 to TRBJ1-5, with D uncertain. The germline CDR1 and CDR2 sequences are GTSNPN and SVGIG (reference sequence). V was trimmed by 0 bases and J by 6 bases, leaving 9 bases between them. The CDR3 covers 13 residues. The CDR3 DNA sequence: TGTGCCTGGAGTGTAGGAGAAGGTCAGCCCCAGCATTTT. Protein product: CAWSVGEGQPQHF.

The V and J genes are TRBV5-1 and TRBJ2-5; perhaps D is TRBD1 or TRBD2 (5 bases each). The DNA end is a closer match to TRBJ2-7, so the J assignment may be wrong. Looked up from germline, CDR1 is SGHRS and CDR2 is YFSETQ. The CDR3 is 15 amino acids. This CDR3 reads CASSLGDGGSYEQYF. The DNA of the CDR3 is TGCGCCAGCAGCTTGGGGGATGGGGGCTCCTACGAGCAGTACTTC.

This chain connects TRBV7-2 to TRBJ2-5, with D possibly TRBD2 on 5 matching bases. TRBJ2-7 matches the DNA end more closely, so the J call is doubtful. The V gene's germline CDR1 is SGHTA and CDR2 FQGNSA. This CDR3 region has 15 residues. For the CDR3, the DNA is TGTGCCAGCAGCCTTATAGCGACAATCGACTACGAGCAGTACTTC. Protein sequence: CASSLIATIDYEQYF.

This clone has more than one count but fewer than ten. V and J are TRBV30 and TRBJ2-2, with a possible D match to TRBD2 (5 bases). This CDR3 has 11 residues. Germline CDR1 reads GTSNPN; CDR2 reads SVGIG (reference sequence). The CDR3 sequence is CARGFSGELFF. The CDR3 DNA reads TGTGCACGAGGGTTTTCCGGGGAGCTGTTTTTT. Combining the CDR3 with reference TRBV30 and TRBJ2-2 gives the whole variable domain SQTIHQWPATLVQPVGSPLSLECTVEGTSNPNLYWYRQAAGRGLQLLFYSVGIGQISSEVPQNLSASRPQDRQFILSSKKLLLSDSGFYLCARGFSGELFFGEGSRLTVL.

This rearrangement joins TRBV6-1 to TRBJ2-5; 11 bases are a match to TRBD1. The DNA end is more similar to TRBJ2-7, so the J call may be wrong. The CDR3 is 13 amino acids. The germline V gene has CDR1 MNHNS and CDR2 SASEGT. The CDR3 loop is CASTRDRGYEQYF. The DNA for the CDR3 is TGTGCCAGCACCAGGGACAGGGGGTACGAGCAGTACTTC.

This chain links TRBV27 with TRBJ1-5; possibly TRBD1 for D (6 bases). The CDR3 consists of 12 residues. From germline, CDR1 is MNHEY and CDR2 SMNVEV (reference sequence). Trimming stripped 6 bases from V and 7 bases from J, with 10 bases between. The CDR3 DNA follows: TGTGCCAGCAGCGTCCAGGGGCAGCCCCAGCATTTT. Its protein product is CASSVQGQPQHF.

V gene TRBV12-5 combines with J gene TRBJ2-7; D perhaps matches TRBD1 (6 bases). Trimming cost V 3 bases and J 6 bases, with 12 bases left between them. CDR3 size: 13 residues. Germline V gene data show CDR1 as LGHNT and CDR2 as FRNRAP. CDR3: CASGLGGRSEQYF. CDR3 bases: TGTGCTAGTGGTTTAGGGGGTCGTAGCGAGCAGTACTTC.

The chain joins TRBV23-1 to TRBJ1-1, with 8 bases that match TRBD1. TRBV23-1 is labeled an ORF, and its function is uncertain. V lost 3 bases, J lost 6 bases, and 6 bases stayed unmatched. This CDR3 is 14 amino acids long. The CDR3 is CASSHWTGRAEAFF. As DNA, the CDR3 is TGCGCCAGCAGTCACTGGACAGGGCGGGCTGAAGCTTTCTTT.

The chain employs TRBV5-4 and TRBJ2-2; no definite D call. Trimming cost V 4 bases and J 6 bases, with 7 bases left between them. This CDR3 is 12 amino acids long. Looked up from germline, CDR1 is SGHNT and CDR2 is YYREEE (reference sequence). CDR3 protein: CASSPAAGELFF. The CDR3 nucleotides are TGTGCCAGCAGCCCCGCGGCCGGGGAGCTGTTTTTT. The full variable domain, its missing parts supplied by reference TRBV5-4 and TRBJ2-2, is ETGVTQSPTHLIKTRGQQVTLRCSSQSGHNTVSWYQQALGQGPQFIFQYYREEENGRGNFPPRFSGLQFPNYSSELNVNALELDDSALYLCASSPAAGELFFGEGSRLTVL.

The CDR3 DNA reads as TGTGCCAGCAGCCCGGACAGGGGGAATTACTACGAGCAGTACTTC. Translation: CASSPDRGNYYEQYF. This chain links TRBV7-2 with TRBJ2-7; 10 bases line up with TRBD1. The CDR3 totals 15 residues. The V and J ends lost 5 bases and 3 bases, in that order; junction bases with no gene match: 7. Germline V gene sequence: CDR1 SGHTA, CDR2 FQGNSA.

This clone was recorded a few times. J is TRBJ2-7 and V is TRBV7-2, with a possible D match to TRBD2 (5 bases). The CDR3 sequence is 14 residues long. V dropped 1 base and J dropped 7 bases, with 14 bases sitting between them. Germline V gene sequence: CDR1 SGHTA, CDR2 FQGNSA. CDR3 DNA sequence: TGTGCCAGCAGCTTAGGTTACGGCCGAGGGGAGCAGTACTTC. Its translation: CASSLGYGRGEQYF.

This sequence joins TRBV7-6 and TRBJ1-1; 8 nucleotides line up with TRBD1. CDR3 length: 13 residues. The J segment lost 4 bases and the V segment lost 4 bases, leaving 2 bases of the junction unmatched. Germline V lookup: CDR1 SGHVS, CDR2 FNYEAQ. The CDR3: CASSSQGGTEAFF. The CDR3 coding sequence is TGTGCCAGCAGCTCACAGGGGGGCACTGAAGCTTTCTTT.

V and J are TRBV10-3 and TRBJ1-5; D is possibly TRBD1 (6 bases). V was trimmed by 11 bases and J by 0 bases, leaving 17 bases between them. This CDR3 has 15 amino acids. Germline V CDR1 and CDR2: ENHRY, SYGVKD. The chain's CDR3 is CAASGTNSSNQPQHF. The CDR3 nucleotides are TGTGCCGCCTCCGGGACAAATTCTAGCAATCAGCCCCAGCATTTT.

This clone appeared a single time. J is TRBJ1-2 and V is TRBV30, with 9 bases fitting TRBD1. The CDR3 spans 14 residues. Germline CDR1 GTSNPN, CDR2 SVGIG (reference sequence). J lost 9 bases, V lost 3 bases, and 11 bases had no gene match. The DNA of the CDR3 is TGTGCCTGGAGCCGTGTCGGGACAGGGTGGAGCTACACCTTC. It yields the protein CAWSRVGTGWSYTF.